The next 28 T cell receptor beta chains were all read from a single sample in a study of blood T cell repertoires in COVID-19. Generated by immunoSEQ multiplex PCR, the TCRdb table keeps only in-frame clones and is missing some. The sample has about 220,000 clones; approximately 90% are singletons. The sequenced sample consisted of PBMCs or T cells enriched from blood (not recorded which). The receptors stem from a woman in her 30s who had recovered from COVID-19.

The chain carries TRBV9 and TRBJ2-1; TRBD1 agrees at 7 bases. This CDR3 spans 15 amino acids. V shed 3 bases and J 1 base; nucleotides not matched to a gene: 4. In germline, CDR1 is SGDLS, CDR2 YYNGEE. CDR3 amino acids: CASSASGQSYNEQFF. The CDR3 DNA is TGTGCCAGCAGCGCCTCGGGACAGTCCTACAATGAGCAGTTCTTC.

J is TRBJ2-7 and V is TRBV14, with a possible D match to TRBD1 (5 bases). Germline V lookup: CDR1 SGHDN, CDR2 FVKESK. The V gene lost 8 bases and the J gene lost 6 bases, with 17 bases spanning the gap. The length of the CDR3 is 13 residues. The CDR3 region has the DNA TGTGCCAGCTCCGTGGTCAGGGCCCGCGAGCAGTACTTC. Translating gives CASSVVRAREQYF. The full variable domain, in which reference TRBV14 and TRBJ2-7 provide the parts outside the CDR3, is EAGVTQFPSHSVIEKGQTVTLRCDPISGHDNLYWYRRVMGKEIKFLLHFVKESKQDESGMPNNRFLAERTGGTYSTLKVQPAELEDSGVYFCASSVVRAREQYFGPGTRLTVT.

Only one count was recorded for this clone. This sequence joins TRBV3-1 (or the pseudogene TRBV3-2) and TRBJ2-3; D gene unclear. V was shortened by 0 bases and J by 0 bases, with 13 bases between the two germline ends. Germline V gene lookup returns CDR1 LGHDT and CDR2 YNNKEL (reference sequence). The CDR3 extends over 17 amino acids. CDR3 loop: CASSQDRLAQSTDTQYF. For the CDR3, the DNA is TGTGCCAGCAGCCAAGATCGCCTGGCCCAAAGCACAGATACGCAGTATTTT.

This rearrangement joins TRBV7-2 to TRBJ2-3; TRBD2 matches 7 bases. Germline trimming cut 3 bases from V and 4 bases from J; bases unmatched to any gene: 4. CDR1 is SGHTA and CDR2 is FQGNSA in the germline V gene. CDR3 length equals 14 residues. The CDR3 DNA reads TGTGCCAGCAGCTTGGTTACTAGCGCAGATACGCAGTATTTT. Amino acids: CASSLVTSADTQYF.

The rearrangement links TRBV3-1 (or the pseudogene TRBV3-2) to TRBJ2-7, with 9 bases identical to TRBD1. The trim removed 8 bases at V and 2 bases at J, leaving 1 base unmatched. This CDR3 has 12 residues. CDR1 and CDR2 from the germline V gene are LGHDT and YNNKEL (reference sequence). The CDR3 DNA is TGTGCCAGCGGGACAGGGACCTACGAGCAGTACTTC. It yields the protein CASGTGTYEQYF.

V is TRBV7-8 and J is TRBJ1-5; tentatively, D is TRBD1 (5 bases). This CDR3 region has 14 residues. The germline gives CDR1 SGHVS, CDR2 FQNEAQ. The V end lost 4 bases, the J end lost 5 bases, and 12 bases lay between the germline ends. For the CDR3, the DNA is TGTGCCAGCAGCTCGACACGGGGGGATCAGCCCCAGCATTTT. This gives the protein CASSSTRGDQPQHF.

The gene calls are TRBV6-4 and TRBJ2-3; 7 nucleotides align to TRBD1. Germline CDR1 is MRHNA and CDR2 is SNTAGT. The CDR3 is 15 amino acids. Trimming took 3 bases from V and 2 from J; bases not matched to a gene: 5. CDR3 nucleotides: TGTGCCAGCAGTGAGGGGGACAGAGACACAGATACGCAGTATTTT. Its protein is CASSEGDRDTDTQYF.

The chain employs TRBV18 and TRBJ2-7; D not certain. The CDR3 runs to 13 residues. Deletions cut 2 bases from V and 1 base from J, with 6 bases between. Germline V gene sequence: CDR1 KGHSH, CDR2 LQKENI. DNA of the CDR3: TGTGCCAGCTCACCAACAGATTCCTACGAGCAGTACTTC. Translated: CASSPTDSYEQYF.

The CDR3 loop is CASSQGPGGRNQPQHF. CDR3 nucleotide sequence: TGCGCCAGCAGCCAAGGGCCAGGGGGTAGGAATCAGCCCCAGCATTTT. The chain combines TRBV4-3 with TRBJ1-5; 7 bases fit TRBD1. The V and J ends lost 1 base and 4 bases, in that order; junction bases with no gene match: 7. The CDR3 consists of 16 residues. Germline loops: CDR1 LGHNA, CDR2 YSLEER.

The chain joins TRBV11-2 to TRBJ1-5; TRBD1 agrees at 10 bases. Trimming removed 1 base from V and 7 bases from J; junction bases left unmatched: 4. The CDR3 contains 15 residues. Germline CDR1 and CDR2: SGHAT and FQNNGV. This chain's CDR3 is CASSLGQGAGQPQHF. In DNA form, the CDR3 reads TGTGCCAGCAGCTTAGGACAGGGGGCGGGACAGCCCCAGCATTTT.

This chain uses TRBV5-4 with TRBJ2-2, with D possibly being TRBD1 (5 bases). The V end lost 1 base, the J end lost 0 bases, and 7 bases lay between the germline ends. The germline CDR1 and CDR2 sequences are SGHNT and YYREEE (reference sequence). The CDR3 runs 15 residues. DNA of the CDR3: TGTGCCAGCAGCTTGACGACAGCGAACACCGGGGAGCTGTTTTTT. Residues: CASSLTTANTGELFF.

J is TRBJ1-6 and V is TRBV7-9; D is unclear. The CDR3 has 14 residues. V was trimmed by 0 bases and J by 9 bases, leaving 9 bases between them. Looked up from germline, CDR1 is SEHNR and CDR2 is FQNEAQ (reference sequence). The CDR3 DNA reads as TGTGCCAGCAGCTTAGCGCAGCGAGTTTCACCCCTCCACTTT. Residues: CASSLAQRVSPLHF.

This CDR3 is CAISASGTGRNEQYF. DNA of the CDR3: TGTGCCATCAGTGCCTCCGGGACAGGGAGGAACGAGCAGTACTTC. The gene calls are TRBV10-3 and TRBJ2-7; TRBD1 agrees at 9 bases. The CDR3 sequence is 15 residues long. Germline CDR1 ENHRY, CDR2 SYGVKD. V shed 4 bases and J 5 bases; nucleotides not matched to a gene: 9.

Worth noting for this clone: Additional DNA sequences in this sample encode the identical CDR3. The chain combines TRBV3-1 (or the pseudogene TRBV3-2) with TRBJ1-5, with D uncertain. The V end lost 1 base, the J end lost 4 bases, and 5 bases lay between the germline ends. Germline lookup yields CDR1 LGHDT and CDR2 YNNKEL (reference sequence). CDR3 length equals 13 residues. The CDR3 region is CASSQGGNQPQHF. The DNA of the CDR3 is TGTGCCAGCAGCCAAGGCGGTAATCAGCCCCAGCATTTT.

This chain joins TRBV11-3 and TRBJ1-6, with TRBD1 matching over 7 bases. The trim removed 0 bases at V and 11 bases at J, leaving 16 bases unmatched. Germline values: CDR1 SGHNT, CDR2 YENEEA. The CDR3 runs to 18 residues. CDR3 sequence reads: CASSLDYALTGRWAPLHF. Here the CDR3 DNA reads TGTGCCAGCAGCTTAGACTATGCGTTGACAGGGAGATGGGCACCCCTCCACTTT.

The chain couples TRBV19 to TRBJ2-7; D is ambiguous. The CDR3 has 14 residues. CDR1 is LNHDA, CDR2 SQIVND, per germline (reference sequence). V lost 5 bases to trimming and J lost 0 bases, with 11 bases between them. The CDR3: CASSSQTSSYEQYF. CDR3 bases: TGTGCCAGTAGTTCCCAGACATCCTCCTACGAGCAGTACTTC.

The chain combines TRBV7-2 with TRBJ2-6; the D gene is possibly TRBD2 (6 bases). CDR3 length: 15 residues. V was shortened by 0 bases and J by 11 bases, with 14 bases between the two germline ends. The germline gives CDR1 SGHTA, CDR2 FQGNSA. CDR3 sequence: CASSLAGLGGDVLTF. The CDR3 DNA sequence: TGTGCCAGCAGCTTAGCGGGACTTGGAGGGGACGTCCTGACTTTC.

This clone was detected a few times. The V call is TRBV12-3 or TRBV12-4, the J call TRBJ1-1, with D hard to call. V was clipped by 5 bases and J by 5 bases, with 6 bases between them. The CDR3 contains 11 residues. The CDR3 loop is CASSAGTEAFF. The CDR3 DNA reads TGTGCCAGCAGTGCCGGGACTGAAGCTTTCTTT.

The gene calls are TRBV18 and TRBJ1-2, with D perhaps matching TRBD1 (6 bases). The V end lost 6 bases, the J end lost 3 bases, and 20 bases lay between the germline ends. CDR1 KGHSH and CDR2 LQKENI come from the germline V gene. The CDR3 is 16 amino acids. This CDR3 reads CASSPMEQGRHYGYTF. In nucleotides, the CDR3 is TGTGCCAGCTCCCCAATGGAACAGGGACGGCACTATGGCTACACCTTC.

CDR3 region: CASSLVQGANSPLHF. The CDR3 DNA reads as TGTGCCAGCAGCTTAGTTCAGGGGGCGAATTCACCCCTCCACTTT. The chain combines TRBV7-9 with TRBJ1-6; 8 bases agree with TRBD1. Trimming took 1 base from V and 7 from J; bases not matched to a gene: 3. The CDR3 contains 15 residues. Per the germline V gene, CDR1 is SEHNR and CDR2 is FQNEAQ (reference sequence).

The CDR3 sequence is CASTWTSGVGSGANVLTF. The CDR3 DNA follows: TGTGCCAGCACCTGGACTAGCGGGGTTGGCTCTGGGGCCAACGTCCTGACTTTC. The J gene is TRBJ2-6, the V gene TRBV7-2; 12 bases are a match to TRBD2. From germline, CDR1 is SGHTA and CDR2 FQGNSA. Germline trimming cut 7 bases from V and 0 bases from J; bases unmatched to any gene: 7. The CDR3 is made up of 18 amino acids.

This chain uses TRBV7-7 with TRBJ2-7; D call uncertain. Between the trimmed V and J ends, which lost 5 bases and 7 bases, there was a span of 15 bases. The germline V gene has CDR1 SSHAT and CDR2 FNYEAQ (reference sequence). This CDR3 spans 13 amino acids. CDR3 residues: CASSRTAPGEQYF. CDR3 bases: TGTGCCAGCAGCCGTACCGCGCCCGGGGAGCAGTACTTC. Full variable domain (missing parts from reference TRBV7-7 and TRBJ2-7): GAGVSQSPRYKVTKRGQDVTLRCDPISSHATLYWYQQALGQGPEFLTYFNYEAQPDKSGLPSDRFSAERPEGSISTLTIQRTEQRDSAMYRCASSRTAPGEQYFGPGTRLTVT.

This clone has just a few counts. Sequence at one end of the junction differs from germline and may be a read error. This rearrangement joins TRBV6-5 to TRBJ1-2; D perhaps matches TRBD1 (6 bases). Germline CDR1 reads MNHEY; CDR2 reads SVGAGI. The CDR3 length is 12 residues. In DNA form, the CDR3 reads TGTGCCTGCAGGGGCAATAACTATGGCTACACCTTC. It translates to CACRGNNYGYTF.

The V gene is TRBV5-4, the J gene TRBJ2-7; 7 nucleotides align to TRBD1. V was pared by 4 bases and J by 1 base, with 5 bases of the junction left unmatched. This CDR3 region has 14 residues. Germline CDR1 and CDR2: SGHNT and YYREEE (reference sequence). The CDR3 loop reads CASSNRQGSYEQYF. CDR3 DNA: TGTGCCAGCAGCAATCGACAGGGTTCCTACGAGCAGTACTTC. The full variable domain, its missing parts supplied by reference TRBV5-4 and TRBJ2-7, is ETGVTQSPTHLIKTRGQQVTLRCSSQSGHNTVSWYQQALGQGPQFIFQYYREEENGRGNFPPRFSGLQFPNYSSELNVNALELDDSALYLCASSNRQGSYEQYFGPGTRLTVT.

The chain employs TRBV6-6 and TRBJ1-5; D is unresolved. CDR1 and CDR2 from the germline V gene are MNHNY and SVGAGI (reference sequence). V was clipped by 4 bases and J by 4 bases, with 5 bases between them. This CDR3 has 12 amino acids. DNA of the CDR3: TGTGCCAGCAGTTTCCAGAATCAGCCCCAGCATTTT. Its translation is CASSFQNQPQHF.

The chain carries TRBV4-2 and TRBJ2-3; TRBD2 aligns across 7 bases. The V gene end was trimmed by 0 bases and the J gene end by 0 bases; junction bases not matched to a gene: 3. This CDR3 has 16 amino acids. Germline CDR1 and CDR2: LGHNA and YNFKEQ. CDR3 region: CASSQESSGSTDTQYF. The CDR3 region has the DNA TGTGCCAGCAGCCAAGAATCTAGCGGTAGCACAGATACGCAGTATTTT.

The rearrangement uses TRBV7-3 and TRBJ2-3; possible D gene TRBD2, 7 bases. The CDR3 extends over 15 amino acids. Germline CDR1 is SGHTA and CDR2 is FQGTGA. Between the trimmed V and J ends, which lost 3 bases and 5 bases, there was a span of 15 bases. CDR3 in amino acids: CASSFKGGPGDTQYF. The CDR3 coding sequence is TGTGCCAGCAGCTTTAAGGGGGGGCCAGGAGATACGCAGTATTTT.

The chain links TRBV6-6 to TRBJ1-1; unclear D gene. Trimming cost V 8 bases and J 4 bases, with 8 bases left between them. Germline values: CDR1 MNHNY, CDR2 SVGAGI (reference sequence). CDR3 length equals 11 residues. CDR3 region: CASRDFTEAFF. CDR3 bases: TGTGCCAGCCGGGATTTCACTGAAGCTTTCTTT.